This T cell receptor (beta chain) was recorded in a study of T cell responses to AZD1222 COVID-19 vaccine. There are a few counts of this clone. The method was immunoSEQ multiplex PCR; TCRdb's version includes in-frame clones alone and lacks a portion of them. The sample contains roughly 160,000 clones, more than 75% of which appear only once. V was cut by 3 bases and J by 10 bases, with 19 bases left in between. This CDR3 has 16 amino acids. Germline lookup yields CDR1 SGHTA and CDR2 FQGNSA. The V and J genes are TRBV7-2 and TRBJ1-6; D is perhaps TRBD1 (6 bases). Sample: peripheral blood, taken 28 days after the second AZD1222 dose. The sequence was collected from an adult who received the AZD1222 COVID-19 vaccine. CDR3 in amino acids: CASSFVGGAFRSPLHF. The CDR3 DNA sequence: TGTGCCAGCAGCTTTGTTGGGGGGGCCTTTCGGTCACCCCTCCACTTT.